The 18 T cell receptor beta chains listed next were all sequenced from one sample in a study of early T cells in non-severe SARS-CoV-2 infection. TCRdb redid the calling of the 5' RACE reads with MiXCR, one entry per CDR3 protein. The data show 80,000 to 100,000 distinct CDR3 sequences, roughly 14% seen once. The sequenced sample consisted of whole blood. All receptors come from an adult who was a healthcare worker with PCR-confirmed SARS-CoV-2 infection or an uninfected control (not recorded which).

The V and J genes are TRBV6-1 and TRBJ1-5; 11 bases map to TRBD1. Germline V gives CDR1 MNHNS, CDR2 SASEGT. The CDR3 is 19 amino acids. The ends lost 4 bases at V and 2 bases at J; junction bases unmatched: 13. For the CDR3, the DNA is TGTGCCAGCAGTGCCGGGGACCGGGACAGGGGGGTGGGCAATCAGCCCCAGCATTTT. Translated: CASSAGDRDRGVGNQPQHF.

The count of this clonotype is one. The V and J genes are TRBV11-2 and TRBJ2-1; D possibly uses TRBD1 or TRBD2 (5 bases each). This CDR3 is 15 amino acids long. Germline loops: CDR1 SGHAT, CDR2 FQNNGV. Trimming left V 4 bases short and J 10 bases short, with 20 bases between. The CDR3 sequence is CASSSPGRSSGEQFF. CDR3 DNA sequence: TGTGCCAGCAGCTCCCCGGGACGGAGCTCTGGAGAGCAGTTCTTC.

This clonotype was seen repeatedly, ten times or more. The chain combines TRBV4-1 with TRBJ2-7; possibly TRBD2 for D (6 bases). The V end lost 4 bases, the J end lost 2 bases, and 18 bases lay between the germline ends. CDR3 length: 16 amino acids. Germline loops: CDR1 MGHRA, CDR2 YSYEKL. The CDR3 protein is CASSRRLGEDTYEQYF. In DNA, the CDR3 is TGCGCCAGCAGCCGCCGTTTGGGGGAGGATACCTACGAGCAGTACTTC.

There are many counts of this clonotype. At one boundary the junction diverges from the germline segment, which might be a read error. The chain has TRBV24-1 and TRBJ2-7; weak D call: TRBD2 (5 bases). CDR3 length: 9 residues. Looked up from germline, CDR1 is KGHDR and CDR2 is SFDVKD. CDR3 protein: CATPPEANF. The CDR3 DNA reads as TGTGCCACCCCACCGGAGGCTAACTTC.

In its sample, this clonotype was seen a few times. The V call is TRBV5-1, the J call TRBJ2-1, with 9 bases identical to TRBD1. J gave up 0 bases and V 7 bases, and 5 bases lay outside the gene matches. The CDR3 spans 15 residues. From germline, CDR1 is SGHRS and CDR2 YFSETQ. The CDR3 loop is CASGTGSSSYNEQFF. CDR3 bases: TGCGCCAGCGGGACAGGGTCGAGCTCCTACAATGAGCAGTTCTTC.

This clonotype was counted between two and nine times. The chain couples TRBV24-1 to TRBJ2-7, with D perhaps assigned TRBD1 or TRBD2 (5 bases each). Germline assignment: CDR1 KGHDR and CDR2 SFDVKD. Trimming stripped 5 bases from V and 3 bases from J, with 16 bases between. The CDR3 has 15 amino acids. CDR3 nucleotides: TGTGCCACCAGTGGTCCCGGGACGACCGTCTACGAGCAGTACTTC. It specifies CATSGPGTTVYEQYF.

The chain has TRBV4-2 and TRBJ2-7; possibly TRBD1 for D (5 bases). This CDR3 has 15 amino acids. V lost 1 base to trimming and J lost 2 bases, with 12 bases between them. Germline V gene sequence: CDR1 LGHNA, CDR2 YNFKEQ. The CDR3 DNA reads TGTGCCAGCAGCCAAGTCAGGGCGGAAACCTACGAGCAGTACTTC. Translated, it gives CASSQVRAETYEQYF.

This clonotype has more than one count but fewer than ten. The CDR3, as DNA: TGTGCCATCAGTGAGTCCTTGAACACCGGGGAGCTGTTTTTT. It yields the protein CAISESLNTGELFF. The chain carries TRBV10-3 and TRBJ2-2; D unresolved. V gave up 0 bases and J gave up 1 base, with 3 bases separating them. Germline V gives CDR1 ENHRY, CDR2 SYGVKD. The CDR3 runs to 14 residues.

The genes are TRBV20-1 and TRBJ2-1, with no clear D. The CDR3 runs 10 residues. Deletions cut 5 bases from V and 9 bases from J, with 8 bases between. CDR1 is DFQATT and CDR2 is SNEGSKA in the germline V gene (reference sequence). In DNA form, the CDR3 reads TGCAGTGCTCCGCAGAGTGAGCAGTTCTTC. Its protein is CSAPQSEQFF.

The chain employs TRBV3-1 and TRBJ1-4; D might be TRBD1 (5 bases). CDR1 LGHDT and CDR2 YNNKEL come from the germline V gene (reference sequence). CDR3 length: 13 residues. The V and J ends lost 4 bases and 8 bases respectively, with 11 bases between them. This chain's CDR3 is CASSRTRGEKLFF. The CDR3 region has the DNA TGTGCCAGCAGCCGAACCCGGGGGGAAAAACTGTTTTTT.

The sample holds many counts of this clonotype. The chain combines TRBV7-7 with TRBJ2-3; D is possibly TRBD1 (6 bases). V was cut by 5 bases and J by 6 bases, with 18 bases left in between. This CDR3 spans 15 amino acids. Germline V gene lookup returns CDR1 SSHAT and CDR2 FNYEAQ (reference sequence). CDR3 residues: CASSHTHRDTDTQYF. In nucleotides, the CDR3 is TGTGCCAGCAGCCATACACACAGGGACACGGATACGCAGTATTTT.

This clonotype occurred once. The chain is built from TRBV29-1 and TRBJ2-2, with D uncertain. Germline V gene sequence: CDR1 SQVTM, CDR2 ANQGSEA. The V gene lost 5 bases and the J gene lost 5 bases, with 9 bases spanning the gap. The CDR3 runs to 12 residues. In DNA form, the CDR3 reads TGCAGCGTTTTAGACATTACCGGGGAGCTGTTTTTT. It specifies CSVLDITGELFF.

J is TRBJ2-7 and V is TRBV25-1; D is ambiguous. This CDR3 contains 12 residues. V dropped 8 bases and J dropped 8 bases, with 16 bases sitting between them. CDR1 is MGHDK and CDR2 is SYGVNS in the germline V gene. The CDR3 is CASSRERHKQYF. CDR3 nucleotides: TGTGCCAGCTCCAGAGAAAGACACAAGCAGTACTTC.

The V gene is TRBV20-1, the J gene TRBJ2-7; 9 bases are shared with TRBD1. The germline V gene encodes CDR1 DFQATT and CDR2 SNEGSKA (reference sequence). The CDR3 consists of 14 residues. V dropped 3 bases and J dropped 3; count of bases not matched to a gene: 6. This CDR3 is CSASAGQGGYEQYF. The CDR3 DNA reads as TGCAGTGCTAGCGCGGGACAGGGCGGCTACGAGCAGTACTTC.

The chain carries TRBV5-6 and TRBJ2-7, with D possibly TRBD2 on 6 matching bases. The V end lost 2 bases, the J end lost 6 bases, and 9 bases lay between the germline ends. Germline CDR1 is SGHDT and CDR2 is YYEEEE. The CDR3 consists of 12 residues. DNA of the CDR3: TGTGCCAGCAGCTTTCGGGGGACCGAGCAGTACTTC. Protein sequence: CASSFRGTEQYF.

This clonotype was seen only a few times. The gene calls are TRBV5-6 and TRBJ2-6; D uncertain. V shed 0 bases and J shed 1 base, with 11 bases lying between them. The CDR3 totals 17 residues. Germline V CDR1 and CDR2: SGHDT, YYEEEE. The CDR3 loop reads CASSLVGSPSGANVLTF. The CDR3 region has the DNA TGTGCCAGCAGCTTGGTGGGCAGCCCTTCTGGGGCCAACGTCCTGACTTTC.

In its sample, this clonotype was seen a few times. The chain recombines TRBV14 with TRBJ2-1; D gene unclear. The V end was cut by 4 bases, the J end by 8 bases, with 15 bases between. The CDR3 extends over 14 amino acids. CDR1 is SGHDN, CDR2 FVKESK, per germline. The CDR3 DNA reads as TGTGCCAGCAGCCCTATCGGCTCCCCCGATGAGCAGTTCTTC. Amino acid sequence: CASSPIGSPDEQFF.

This clonotype occurred many times. This chain links TRBV5-1 with TRBJ1-5; TRBD1 might be the D (5 bases). Trimming cost V 1 base and J 7 bases, with 9 bases left between them. The germline V gene encodes CDR1 SGHRS and CDR2 YFSETQ. The CDR3 has 13 amino acids. The CDR3 region is CASSLNRGQPQHF. CDR3 nucleotide sequence: TGCGCCAGCAGCTTGAATAGGGGACAGCCCCAGCATTTT.